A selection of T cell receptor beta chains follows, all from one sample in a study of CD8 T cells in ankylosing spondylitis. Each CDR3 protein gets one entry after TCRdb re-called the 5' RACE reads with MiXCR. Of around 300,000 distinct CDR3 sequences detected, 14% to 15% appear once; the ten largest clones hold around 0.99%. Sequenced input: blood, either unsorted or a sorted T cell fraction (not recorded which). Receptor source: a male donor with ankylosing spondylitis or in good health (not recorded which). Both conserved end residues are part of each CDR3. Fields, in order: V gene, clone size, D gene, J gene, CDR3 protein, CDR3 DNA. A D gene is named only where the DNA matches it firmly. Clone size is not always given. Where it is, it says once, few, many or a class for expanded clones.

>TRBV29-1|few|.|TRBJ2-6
CSVATGVTGANVLTF
TGCAGCGTAGCAACGGGGGTCACCGGGGCCAACGTCCTGACTTTC
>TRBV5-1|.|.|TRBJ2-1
CASSLAGVRNQFF
TGCGCCAGCAGCTTGGCGGGGGTTCGGAATCAGTTCTTC
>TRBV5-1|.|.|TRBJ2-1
CASSLGLGLSSYNEQFF
TGCGCCAGCAGCTTAGGGCTCGGGCTAAGCTCCTACAATGAGCAGTTCTTC
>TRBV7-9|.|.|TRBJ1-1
CASSRAAEAFF
TGTGCCAGCAGCCGTGCGGCTGAAGCTTTCTTT
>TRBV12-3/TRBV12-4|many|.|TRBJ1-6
CASSFGGGLGHSPLHF
TGTGCCAGCAGTTTCGGGGGGGGACTGGGGCATTCACCCCTCCACTTT
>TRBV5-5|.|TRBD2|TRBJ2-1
CASSSHLGGGSSYNEQFF
TGTGCCAGCAGCTCCCACCTGGGCGGGGGAAGCTCCTACAATGAGCAGTTCTTC
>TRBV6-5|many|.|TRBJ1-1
CASSLEGRTEAFF
TGTGCCAGCAGTTTAGAGGGGCGGACTGAAGCTTTCTTT
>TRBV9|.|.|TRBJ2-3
CASSARGGVYGTDTQYF
TGTGCCAGCAGCGCCAGGGGCGGGGTGTATGGCACAGATACGCAGTATTTT
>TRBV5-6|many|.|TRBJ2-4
CASSKENIQYF
TGTGCCAGCAGCAAAGAAAACATTCAGTACTTC
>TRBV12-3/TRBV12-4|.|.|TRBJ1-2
CASSYRTRETF
TGTGCCAGCAGCTACCGAACCAGGGAGACCTTC
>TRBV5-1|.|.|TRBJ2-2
CASSSIQGTTGELFF
TGCGCCAGCAGCTCTATACAGGGTACCACCGGGGAGCTGTTTTTT
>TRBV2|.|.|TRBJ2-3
CASLGGKDTQYF
TGTGCCAGCTTAGGGGGAAAAGATACGCAGTATTTT
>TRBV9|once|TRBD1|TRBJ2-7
CASSVGAGTGGEQYF
TGTGCCAGCAGCGTCGGCGCAGGGACAGGGGGCGAGCAGTACTTC
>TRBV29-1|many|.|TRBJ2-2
CSVDGPTNTGELFF
TGCAGCGTTGACGGACCTACGAACACCGGGGAGCTGTTTTTT
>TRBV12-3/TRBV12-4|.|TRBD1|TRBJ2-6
CASSFLGQVISGANVLTF
TGTGCCAGCAGTTTCCTGGGACAGGTCATCTCTGGGGCCAACGTCCTGACTTTC
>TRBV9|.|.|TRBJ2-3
CASSLGPPHTDTQYF
TGTGCCAGCAGTCTGGGGCCGCCCCACACAGATACGCAGTATTTT
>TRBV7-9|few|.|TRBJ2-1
CASSFGSISQHNEQFF
TGTGCCAGCAGCTTCGGTTCTATTTCCCAGCACAATGAGCAGTTCTTC